This TCR beta chain was sequenced during a study of T cell responses to AZD1222 COVID-19 vaccine. Overall study results and limits: Baseline serology detected seropositivity in only a handful of AZD1222 recipients.

Method: immunoSEQ multiplex PCR; TCRdb's copy keeps in-frame clones and lacks some. The sample shows 200,000 or so clones, 85% to 95% of them seen only once. The germline V gene has CDR1 MDHEN and CDR2 SYDVKM. The V and J ends lost 6 bases and 1 base, in that order; junction bases with no gene match: 3. The CDR3 loop spans 15 amino acids. As to this clone: Antigen unknown.

The sequence was collected from an adult in good health. The chain links TRBV28 to TRBJ1-1, with 12 bases lining up with TRBD1. Sample: peripheral blood, taken on day 0 of AZD1222 vaccination. CDR3 DNA: TGTGCCAGCAGGGGGACAGGGGGCCCGAACACTGAAGCTTTCTTT. As protein: CASRGTGGPNTEAFF. The complete variable domain, with remaining parts taken from reference TRBV28 and TRBJ1-1, reads DVKVTQSSRYLVKRTGEKVFLECVQDMDHENMFWYRQDPGLGLRLIYFSYDVKMKEKGDIPEGYSVSREKKERFSLILESASTNQTSMYLCASRGTGGPNTEAFFGQGTRLTVV.